A selection of T cell receptor beta chains follows, all from one sample in a study of Graves' ophthalmopathy and Graves' hyperthyroidism. Each CDR3 protein is one row after TCRdb ran MiXCR on the multiplex PCR reads. The table lists a few hundred thousand distinct CDR3 sequences, about a sixth of them singletons. Sequenced material: peripheral blood. These receptors all stem from an adult woman with stable Graves' hyperthyroidism. The CDR3 runs from the conserved cysteine through the conserved F or W. Each record gives: CDR3 DNA, CDR3 protein, V gene, D gene, J gene, clone size. A D gene is named only where the DNA matches it firmly. Not all rows give a size; the values are once, few, many and, for expanded clones, a class.

TGTGCCAGCAGTGAGGAGGTCACTGAAGCTTTCTTT | CASSEEVTEAFF | TRBV6-1 | NA | TRBJ1-1 | few
TGTGCCAGCAGTTACGGACTTAGCGGGAGGGCCGGCGAGTACTTC | CASSYGLSGRAGEYF | TRBV6-2/TRBV6-3 | TRBD2 | TRBJ2-7 | many
TGTGCCGGCAGACACGTGGGGCTAAGCTATAATTCACCCCTCCACTTT | CAGRHVGLSYNSPLHF | TRBV28 | NA | TRBJ1-6 | many
TGCAGTGCTAAGGAAGCAGGGCGGCTTAGCAATCAGCCCCAGCATTTT | CSAKEAGRLSNQPQHF | TRBV20-1 | NA | TRBJ1-5 | many
TGCAGCGTTGAAGGAGTCATGAACACTGAAGCTTTCTTT | CSVEGVMNTEAFF | TRBV29-1 | NA | TRBJ1-1 | many
TGTGCCAGCTCACGAGCGACAGGAGCGAACACCGGGGAGCTGTTTTTT | CASSRATGANTGELFF | TRBV18 | NA | TRBJ2-2 | few
TGTGCCAGCAGCTTCACAGGGGGCGCTTTGTACGAGCAGTACTTC | CASSFTGGALYEQYF | TRBV9 | TRBD1 | TRBJ2-7 | many
TGCAGCGGGGCATCGGGCATGAACACTGAAGCTTTCTTT | CSGASGMNTEAFF | TRBV29-1 | NA | TRBJ1-1 | many
TGTGCCAGCAAAATCCCAGGGTCCCTCTACGAGCAGTACTTC | CASKIPGSLYEQYF | TRBV28 | NA | TRBJ2-7 | NA
TGTGCCAGCAGCCGCTATTCCTACGAGCAGTACTTC | CASSRYSYEQYF | TRBV7-2 | NA | TRBJ2-7 | many
TGTGCCAGCAGCCGTGGACAGGGGGATTCACCCCTCCACTTT | CASSRGQGDSPLHF | TRBV9 | TRBD1 | TRBJ1-6 | many
TGTGCCAGCAGGAGGACAGGGGGGGTGGAGACCCAGTACTTC | CASRRTGGVETQYF | TRBV7-2 | TRBD1 | TRBJ2-5 | many
TGTGCCAGCAGTTGGGGTGGAGGTCTACTTGTTGAGCAGTACTTC | CASSWGGGLLVEQYF | TRBV6-2/TRBV6-3 | NA | TRBJ2-7 | NA
TGTGCCAGCAGTTACGCACGAACCCTAGCCAAAAACATTCAGTACTTC | CASSYARTLAKNIQYF | TRBV6-5 | NA | TRBJ2-4 | many
TGTGCCTGGACCACCCGGGACAGGGAAATTCGGGGCTACACCTTC | CAWTTRDREIRGYTF | TRBV30 | TRBD1 | TRBJ1-2 | NA
TGTGCCAGCAGTGATCGACAGGTCGGGTACACTGATGCTTTCTTT | CASSDRQVGYTDAFF | TRBV6-1 | NA | TRBJ1-1 | few
TGTGCCAGCAGTCCTCACGAACTAGCGGGCTCCTACGAGCAGTACTTC | CASSPHELAGSYEQYF | TRBV6-2/TRBV6-3 | TRBD2 | TRBJ2-7 | many
TGTGCCACCAGCAGAGATCGGGGAAAAAACATTCAGTACTTC | CATSRDRGKNIQYF | TRBV15 | NA | TRBJ2-4 | many
TGTGCCTGGAGTGCCACCGACTCCTACTCCTACGAGCAGTACTTC | CAWSATDSYSYEQYF | TRBV30 | NA | TRBJ2-7 | many